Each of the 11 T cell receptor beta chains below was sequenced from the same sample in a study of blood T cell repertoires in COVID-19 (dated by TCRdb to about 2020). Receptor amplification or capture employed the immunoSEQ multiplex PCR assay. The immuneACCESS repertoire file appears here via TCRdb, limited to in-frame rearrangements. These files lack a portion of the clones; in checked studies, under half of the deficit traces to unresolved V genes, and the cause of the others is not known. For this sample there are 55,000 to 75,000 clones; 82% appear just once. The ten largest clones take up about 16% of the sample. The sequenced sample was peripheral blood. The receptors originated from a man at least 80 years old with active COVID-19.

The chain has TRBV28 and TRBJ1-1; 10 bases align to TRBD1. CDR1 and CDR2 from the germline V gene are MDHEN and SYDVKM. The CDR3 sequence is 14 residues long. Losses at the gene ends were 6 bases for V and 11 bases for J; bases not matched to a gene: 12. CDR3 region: CASRGQGPLLNAFF. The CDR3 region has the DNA TGTGCCAGCAGGGGACAGGGGCCGCTATTGAATGCTTTCTTT.

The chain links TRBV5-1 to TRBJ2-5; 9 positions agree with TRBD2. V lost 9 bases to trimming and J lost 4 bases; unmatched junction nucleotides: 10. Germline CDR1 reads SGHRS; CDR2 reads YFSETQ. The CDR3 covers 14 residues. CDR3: CATSSGSGGETQYF. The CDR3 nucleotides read TGCGCCACCAGTAGCGGGAGTGGAGGAGAGACCCAGTACTTC.

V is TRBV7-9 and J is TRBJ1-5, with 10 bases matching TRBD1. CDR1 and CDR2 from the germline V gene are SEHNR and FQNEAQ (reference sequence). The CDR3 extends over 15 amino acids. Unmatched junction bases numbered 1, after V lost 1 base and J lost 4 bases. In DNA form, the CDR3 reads TGTGCCAGCAGCTTAGGGGGACAGGGGAATCAGCCCCAGCATTTT. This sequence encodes CASSLGGQGNQPQHF.

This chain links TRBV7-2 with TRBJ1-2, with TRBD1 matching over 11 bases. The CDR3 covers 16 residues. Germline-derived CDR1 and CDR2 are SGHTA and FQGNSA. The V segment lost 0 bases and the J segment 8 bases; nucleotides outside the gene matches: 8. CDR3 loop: CASSLAQDRGRGGYTF. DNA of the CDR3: TGTGCCAGCAGCTTAGCGCAGGACAGGGGGCGAGGCGGCTACACCTTC.

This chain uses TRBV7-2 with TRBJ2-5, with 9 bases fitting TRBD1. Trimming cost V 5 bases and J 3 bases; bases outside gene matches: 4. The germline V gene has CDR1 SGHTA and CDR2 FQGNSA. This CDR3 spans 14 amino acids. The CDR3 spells CASSRGQGKETQYF. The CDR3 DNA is TGTGCCAGCAGCCGGGGACAGGGCAAAGAGACCCAGTACTTC. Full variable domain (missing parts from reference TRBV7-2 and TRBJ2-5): GAGVSQSPSNKVTEKGKDVELRCDPISGHTALYWYRQSLGQGLEFLIYFQGNSAPDKSGLPSDRFSAERTGGSVSTLTIQRTQQEDSAVYLCASSRGQGKETQYFGPGTRLLVL.

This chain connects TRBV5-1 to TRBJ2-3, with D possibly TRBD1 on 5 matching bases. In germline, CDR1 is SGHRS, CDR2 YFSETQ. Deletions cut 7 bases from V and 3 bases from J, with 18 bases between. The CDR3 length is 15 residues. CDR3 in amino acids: CASQTQGFSTDTQYF. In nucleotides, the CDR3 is TGCGCCAGCCAAACCCAGGGCTTTAGTACAGATACGCAGTATTTT.

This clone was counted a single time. In DNA, the CDR3 is TGTGCCAGTAGTAAGAAGGCTAGATCAGACACCGGGGAGCTGTTTTTT. This sequence encodes CASSKKARSDTGELFF. The chain has TRBV19 and TRBJ2-2; no clear D. Trimming shortened V by 4 bases and J by 3 bases, and 15 bases separated the two germline ends. Looked up from germline, CDR1 is LNHDA and CDR2 is SQIVND (reference sequence). The CDR3 runs 16 residues.

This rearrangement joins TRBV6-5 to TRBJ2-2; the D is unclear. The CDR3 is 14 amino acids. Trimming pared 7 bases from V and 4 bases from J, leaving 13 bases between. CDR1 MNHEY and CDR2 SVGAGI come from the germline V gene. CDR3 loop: CASNPQRPTGELFF. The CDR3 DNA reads TGTGCCAGCAATCCCCAGCGTCCCACCGGGGAGCTGTTTTTT.

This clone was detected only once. CDR3 nucleotides: TGTGCCAGCAGCCGCGGAGCGGGGTCTAATGAAAAACTGTTTTTT. Protein: CASSRGAGSNEKLFF. V is TRBV5-4 and J is TRBJ1-4, with unresolved D. CDR1 is SGHNT and CDR2 is YYREEE in the germline V gene (reference sequence). V shed 4 bases and J shed 3 bases, with 13 bases lying between them. The CDR3 has 15 amino acids.

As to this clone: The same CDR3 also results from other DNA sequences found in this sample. The CDR3 region has the DNA TGTGCCAGTAGTATCGGAGGAAGCAATCAGCCCCAGCATTTT. It encodes CASSIGGSNQPQHF. The genes are TRBV19 and TRBJ1-5; D is unclear. The CDR3 runs to 14 residues. The germline CDR1 and CDR2 sequences are LNHDA and SQIVND (reference sequence). The ends were cut back, 3 bases at V and 1 base at J, with 7 bases in the middle. Complete variable domain (other parts from reference TRBV19 and TRBJ1-5): DGGITQSPKYLFRKEGQNVTLSCEQNLNHDAMYWYRQDPGQGLRLIYYSQIVNDFQKGDIAEGYSVSREKKESFPLTVTSAQKNPTAFYLCASSIGGSNQPQHFGDGTRLSIL.

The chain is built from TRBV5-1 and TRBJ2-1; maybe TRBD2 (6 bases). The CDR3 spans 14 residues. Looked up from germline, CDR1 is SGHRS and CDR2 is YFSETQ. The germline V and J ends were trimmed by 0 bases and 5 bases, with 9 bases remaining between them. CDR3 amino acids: CASSLGGLNNEQFF. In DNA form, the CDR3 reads TGCGCCAGCAGCTTGGGGGGACTGAACAATGAGCAGTTCTTC.